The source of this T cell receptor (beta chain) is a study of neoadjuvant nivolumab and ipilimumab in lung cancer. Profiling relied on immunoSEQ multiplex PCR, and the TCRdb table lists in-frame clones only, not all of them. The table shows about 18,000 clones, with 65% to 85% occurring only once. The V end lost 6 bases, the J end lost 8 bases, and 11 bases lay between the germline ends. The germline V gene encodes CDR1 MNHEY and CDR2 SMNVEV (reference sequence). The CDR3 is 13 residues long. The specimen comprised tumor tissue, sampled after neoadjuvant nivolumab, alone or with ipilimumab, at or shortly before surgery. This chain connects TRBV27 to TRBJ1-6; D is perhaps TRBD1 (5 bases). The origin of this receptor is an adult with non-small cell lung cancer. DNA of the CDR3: TGTGCCAGCAGACTCTTGGGGGATTCACCCCTCCACTTT. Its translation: CASRLLGDSPLHF.